The 27 T cell receptor beta chains below were found in one sample sequenced in a study of response to subunit inactivated influenza vaccine. One entry per CDR3 protein results from TCRdb running MiXCR on the RT-PCR reads. The data show roughly 500,000 distinct CDR3 sequences, 15% to 20% seen once. The sample in question was CD4+ T cells sorted from PBMCs, obtained less than 30 months after vaccination. The receptor set was obtained from a man between 50 and 69 years old who received an inactivated influenza vaccine.

This clonotype came up a few times. The rearrangement uses TRBV24-1 and TRBJ1-5; D unresolved. The CDR3 is 14 amino acids. Germline lookup yields CDR1 KGHDR and CDR2 SFDVKD. V was cut by 6 bases and J by 0 bases, with 8 bases left in between. The CDR3 coding sequence is TGTGCCACCAGTCCGGGGTATAGCAATCAGCCCCAGCATTTT. It codes for CATSPGYSNQPQHF.

There are a few counts of this clonotype. This chain uses TRBV12-3 or TRBV12-4 with TRBJ1-3; D call uncertain. The V end was cut by 7 bases, the J end by 3 bases, with 10 bases between. This CDR3 has 13 residues. CDR3 sequence (DNA): TGTGCCAGCACCTTGGGCCTTGGAAACACCATATATTTT. Its translation is CASTLGLGNTIYF.

The rearrangement joins TRBV15 to TRBJ2-6, with D uncertain. Germline V gene data show CDR1 as LNHNV and CDR2 as YYDKDF (reference sequence). CDR3 length equals 15 residues. V dropped 2 bases and J dropped 0 bases, with 5 bases sitting between them. The CDR3 loop reads CATSRYNSGANVLTF. The CDR3 region has the DNA TGTGCCACCAGCAGATACAACTCTGGGGCCAACGTCCTGACTTTC.

This clonotype was picked up a small number of times. The chain combines TRBV15 with TRBJ2-1; TRBD1 aligns across 7 bases. Trimming cost V 5 bases and J 0 bases; bases outside gene matches: 7. This CDR3 comprises 16 residues. Germline values: CDR1 LNHNV, CDR2 YYDKDF (reference sequence). The CDR3 loop reads CATSSGTERSYNEQFF. In DNA, the CDR3 is TGTGCCACCAGCTCCGGGACAGAACGCTCCTACAATGAGCAGTTCTTC.

The chain couples TRBV11-2 to TRBJ2-7, with 7 bases lining up with TRBD2. Germline V gene sequence: CDR1 SGHAT, CDR2 FQNNGV. With V trimmed by 6 bases and J by 0 bases, 8 bases remained unmatched. This CDR3 is built from 15 residues. The CDR3 here is CASRTAAGASYEQYF. The CDR3 nucleotides read TGTGCCAGCAGGACGGCGGCGGGAGCCTCCTACGAGCAGTACTTC.

This clonotype was seen a few times. The chain is built from TRBV5-1 and TRBJ2-1, with a tentative D call TRBD2 (6 bases). Trimming took 6 bases from V and 7 from J, leaving 17 bases between them. In germline, CDR1 is SGHRS, CDR2 YFSETQ. This CDR3 region has 14 residues. The DNA for the CDR3 is TGCGCCAGCACTCCCGACGCGGGGACGAATGAGCAGTTCTTC. It translates to CASTPDAGTNEQFF.

The V and J genes are TRBV12-3 or TRBV12-4 and TRBJ2-1; maybe TRBD1 (5 bases). This CDR3 has 13 residues. V was pared by 5 bases and J by 6 bases, with 11 bases between. CDR3 in amino acids: CASSNGHPNEQFF. The CDR3 DNA sequence: TGTGCCAGCAGTAATGGACACCCCAATGAGCAGTTCTTC.

This clonotype has only a few counts. The V gene is TRBV6-5, the J gene TRBJ2-5; 9 bases map to TRBD2. Germline V lookup: CDR1 MNHEY, CDR2 SVGAGI. The CDR3 totals 12 residues. V lost 8 bases, J lost 3 bases, and 1 base stayed unmatched. The CDR3 spells CASRTSEETQYF. The CDR3 coding sequence is TGTGCCAGCCGGACTAGCGAAGAGACCCAGTACTTC.

The chain combines TRBV27 with TRBJ2-7; D possibly corresponds to TRBD1 (5 bases). Between the trimmed V and J ends, which lost 2 bases and 1 base, there was a span of 12 bases. The CDR3 has 15 residues. From germline, CDR1 is MNHEY and CDR2 SMNVEV (reference sequence). CDR3 DNA sequence: TGTGCCAGCAGTTTACAGGGTTCAAGGTCCTACGAGCAGTACTTC. Translation: CASSLQGSRSYEQYF.

This clonotype was observed a few times. This chain uses TRBV2 with TRBJ1-6; tentatively, D is TRBD1 (5 bases). Trimming shortened V by 8 bases and J by 9 bases, and 14 bases separated the two germline ends. The germline CDR1 and CDR2 sequences are SNHLY and FYNNEI. The CDR3 is 13 amino acids. CDR3 sequence (DNA): TGTGCCAGCCTCCCAGGGAATGTTTCACCCCTCCACTTT. Amino acids: CASLPGNVSPLHF. The full variable domain, completed using reference TRBV2 and TRBJ1-6, is EPEVTQTPSHQVTQMGQEVILRCVPISNHLYFYWYRQILGQKVEFLVSFYNNEISEKSEIFDDQFSVERPDGSNFTLKIRSTKLEDSAMYFCASLPGNVSPLHFGNGTRLTVT.

The chain is built from TRBV28 and TRBJ2-5; the D gene is possibly TRBD2 (6 bases). The V and J ends lost 8 bases and 11 bases respectively, with 15 bases between them. Looked up from germline, CDR1 is MDHEN and CDR2 is SYDVKM. This CDR3 is built from 11 residues. CDR3 region: CASFLAGRQYF. CDR3 in DNA: TGTGCCAGCTTTCTAGCCGGGAGACAGTACTTC.

The chain employs TRBV7-9 and TRBJ2-3; 9 nucleotides line up with TRBD2. The CDR3 is 16 residues long. Germline V gene sequence: CDR1 SEHNR, CDR2 FQNEAQ (reference sequence). After removal of 4 bases from V and 4 bases from J, the junction contained 9 bases not matched to a gene. CDR3 loop: CASSSVPAGGPDTQYF. The CDR3 DNA reads as TGTGCCAGCAGCTCGGTTCCAGCGGGGGGCCCAGATACGCAGTATTTT. The complete variable domain, with remaining parts taken from reference TRBV7-9 and TRBJ2-3, reads DTGVSQNPRHKITKRGQNVTFRCDPISEHNRLYWYRQTLGQGPEFLTYFQNEAQLEKSRLLSDRFSAERPKGSFSTLEIQRTEQGDSAMYLCASSSVPAGGPDTQYFGPGTRLTVL.

V gene TRBV3-1 combines with J gene TRBJ2-1, with TRBD2 matching 13 bases. The CDR3 contains 17 residues. Germline V lookup: CDR1 LGHDT, CDR2 YNNKEL (reference sequence). With V trimmed by 2 bases and J by 6 bases, 7 bases remained unmatched. CDR3 nucleotides: TGTGCCAGCAGCCAAAGCGCCGGGACTAGCGGGATCAATGAGCAGTTCTTC. Its translation is CASSQSAGTSGINEQFF.

The V gene is TRBV2, the J gene TRBJ1-1, with TRBD1 as a possible D gene (6 bases). Germline values: CDR1 SNHLY, CDR2 FYNNEI. Trimming left V 1 base short and J 6 bases short, with 12 bases between. CDR3 length equals 14 residues. The CDR3 DNA reads as TGTGCCAGCAGTGAAGGTATACAGGGTGCTGAAGCTTTCTTT. It codes for CASSEGIQGAEAFF.

The chain recombines TRBV3-1 with TRBJ2-7, with D unresolved. CDR1 and CDR2 (germline): LGHDT, YNNKEL (reference sequence). Trimming cost V 1 base and J 1 base, with 11 bases left between them. The CDR3 runs 15 residues. CDR3 DNA sequence: TGTGCCAGCAGCCAAGCGAACGGGCCTTCCTACGAGCAGTACTTC. Its protein product is CASSQANGPSYEQYF.

This rearrangement joins TRBV15 to TRBJ2-3, with D perhaps TRBD1 (5 bases). The CDR3 runs 13 residues. V lost 0 bases to trimming and J lost 5 bases, with 6 bases between them. Germline V CDR1 and CDR2: LNHNV, YYDKDF (reference sequence). CDR3 sequence (DNA): TGTGCCACCAGCAGAGACCAGGGAGATACGCAGTATTTT. It encodes CATSRDQGDTQYF.

The genes are TRBV7-9 and TRBJ2-1; no definite D call. The CDR3 runs to 15 residues. V shed 7 bases and J shed 5 bases, with 18 bases lying between them. Germline V gene data show CDR1 as SEHNR and CDR2 as FQNEAQ (reference sequence). DNA for the CDR3: TGTGCCAGCACGGTTTGGCCATTGGATAACAATGAGCAGTTCTTC. It codes for CASTVWPLDNNEQFF. The entire variable domain, with the rest obtained from reference TRBV7-9 and TRBJ2-1, is as follows: DTGVSQNPRHKITKRGQNVTFRCDPISEHNRLYWYRQTLGQGPEFLTYFQNEAQLEKSRLLSDRFSAERPKGSFSTLEIQRTEQGDSAMYLCASTVWPLDNNEQFFGPGTRLTVL.

Worth noting for this clonotype: The CDR3 does not close with the conserved phenylalanine or tryptophan, likely indicating a read error. The chain joins TRBV5-4 to TRBJ2-1, with 10 bases aligning to TRBD2. In germline, CDR1 is SGHNT, CDR2 YYREEE (reference sequence). This CDR3 is 18 amino acids long. Trimming removed 6 bases from V and 7 bases from J; junction bases left unmatched: 19. CDR3 nucleotides: TGTGCCAGCAAGACCGGGACAGCAAGGCTAGCGGGAGTTAATGAGCAGTTCTCC. Translated: CASKTGTARLAGVNEQFS.

The gene calls are TRBV29-1 and TRBJ2-1; tentatively, D is TRBD1 (6 bases). Trimming pared 3 bases from V and 8 bases from J, leaving 11 bases between. CDR3 length equals 12 residues. CDR1 is SQVTM and CDR2 is ANQGSEA in the germline V gene. CDR3 in DNA: TGCAGCGTTGAGGGCAGGGGCTATGAGCAGTTCTTC. This translates into CSVEGRGYEQFF.

The genes are TRBV28 and TRBJ2-5; D could derive from TRBD1 or TRBD2 (7 bases each). Trimming took off 5 bases at V and 5 bases at J, with 21 bases between the two ends. The CDR3 is 16 amino acids. CDR1 is MDHEN, CDR2 SYDVKM, per germline. The CDR3 DNA reads TGTGCCAGCAGTCCCCAGGGGAGGGGGCGCGTGGAGACCCAGTACTTC. Protein sequence: CASSPQGRGRVETQYF.

The chain carries TRBV2 and TRBJ1-1; no clear D. CDR1 and CDR2 from the germline V gene are SNHLY and FYNNEI. The ends were cut back, 8 bases at V and 7 bases at J, with 23 bases in the middle. This CDR3 has 15 amino acids. CDR3 nucleotides: TGTGCCAGCCTTAGGGATAGTATAAGCGGGAATGAAGCTTTCTTT. This codes for CASLRDSISGNEAFF. Variable domain in full (rest from reference TRBV2 and TRBJ1-1): EPEVTQTPSHQVTQMGQEVILRCVPISNHLYFYWYRQILGQKVEFLVSFYNNEISEKSEIFDDQFSVERPDGSNFTLKIRSTKLEDSAMYFCASLRDSISGNEAFFGQGTRLTVV.

The chain combines TRBV20-1 with TRBJ2-3; D may be TRBD1 or TRBD2 (5 bases each). There are 15 residues in the CDR3. Germline CDR1 DFQATT, CDR2 SNEGSKA (reference sequence). The V end lost 3 bases, the J end lost 4 bases, and 17 bases lay between the germline ends. DNA of the CDR3: TGCAGTGCTAGGCGAGAGATCCGGGGCCCAGATACGCAGTATTTT. Its translation: CSARREIRGPDTQYF.

This clonotype was counted many times. The chain links TRBV10-3 to TRBJ2-5; D is perhaps TRBD1 or TRBD2 (6 bases each). Trimming pared 6 bases from V and 5 bases from J, leaving 13 bases between. The CDR3 covers 13 residues. Germline CDR1 ENHRY, CDR2 SYGVKD. CDR3 sequence (DNA): TGTGCCATCAGCCCTGGGGGGCTCGAGACCCAGTACTTC. It is translated as CAISPGGLETQYF.

The chain has TRBV7-6 and TRBJ2-3, with D maybe TRBD2 (5 bases). Trimming left V 6 bases short and J 4 bases short, with 11 bases between. Per germline, CDR1 SGHVS and CDR2 FNYEAQ. CDR3 length equals 13 residues. CDR3 DNA sequence: TGTGCCAGCAGGGGCGTGGGAGCAGATACGCAGTATTTT. Translating it yields CASRGVGADTQYF. The full variable domain, in which reference TRBV7-6 and TRBJ2-3 provide the parts outside the CDR3, is GAGVSQSPRYKVTKRGQDVALRCDPISGHVSLYWYRQALGQGPEFLTYFNYEAQQDKSGLPNDRFSAERPEGSISTLTIQRTEQRDSAMYRCASRGVGADTQYFGPGTRLTVL.

The chain is built from TRBV7-8 and TRBJ1-2; 8 bases align to TRBD1. CDR3 length: 16 residues. CDR1 and CDR2 from the germline V gene are SGHVS and FQNEAQ. Trimming cost V 4 bases and J 4 bases; bases outside gene matches: 11. The CDR3 nucleotides are TGTGCCAGCAGCTCGACCCGGACAGGGCCCATCTATGGCTACACCTTC. Translated: CASSSTRTGPIYGYTF.

This sequence joins TRBV29-1 and TRBJ2-1; TRBD2 aligns across 13 bases. The ends lost 6 bases at V and 4 bases at J; junction bases unmatched: 18. This CDR3 is built from 19 residues. Germline V gives CDR1 SQVTM, CDR2 ANQGSEA. In nucleotides, the CDR3 is TGCAGCGTGGATCCGGGACTAGCGGGGCCCCAGTCACTTTACAATGAGCAGTTCTTC. Protein: CSVDPGLAGPQSLYNEQFF.

V and J are TRBV5-1 and TRBJ2-3, with TRBD2 as a possible D gene (6 bases). Trimming stripped 1 base from V and 6 bases from J, with 21 bases between. The CDR3 sequence is 17 residues long. CDR1 and CDR2 from the germline V gene are SGHRS and YFSETQ. This CDR3 is CASSLYNSGQWQDTQYF. The CDR3 DNA is TGCGCCAGCAGCTTGTATAACAGCGGGCAATGGCAGGATACGCAGTATTTT.